Listed here is a single TCR beta chain. This clonotype showed up many times. Its specific antigen is unknown. One base away there is no much larger clone; base qualities are not given. Receptors were amplified or captured by 5' RACE. Instrument on record: NextSeq 500. To allow correction of PCR and sequencing errors, the TCR library protocol tagged every TCR cDNA molecule with a unique molecular identifier. The authors processed their data as follows. Decombinator tools were used for TCR identification, UMI-based error correction and CDR3 extraction. TCRs above a frequency of 2 per 1,000, corresponding to the top 1% of the tumor frequency distribution, were defined as expanded. Renyi diversity was calculated using the R vegan package after each repertoire was subsampled 100 times to 5,000 TCRs. CDR3 similarity networks were constructed using string-kernel similarity of amino acid triplets, with links drawn between CDR3s whose pairwise similarity was above 0.82. TCRdb cleaned the public reads at Q25 with fastp, built clones with MiXCR and kept in-frame beta chains. Rows are unified per CDR3 protein, each entry keeping the most common DNA and genes. In this record, the V and J calls reflect TCRdb's handling and not the investigators' own analysis. The sample profile shows fewer than 30,000 distinct CDR3 sequences; approximately 5.5% of them were found once. The ten largest clones add up to approximately 20% of the sample.

These data belong to a study of spatial heterogeneity in lung cancer (dated by TCRdb to between 2017 and 2020). With regard to the full study: Samples were obtained from 72 patients with early-stage, untreated non-small cell lung cancer from the lung TRACERx cohort. At surgery, some 200 tumor regions, almost 65 matched nontumor lung samples and fewer than 60 PBMC samples were TCR-sequenced for both alpha and beta chains. Follow-up PBMC samples were sequenced whenever the samples were available, and the median time to follow-up was around 2 years after resection. More beta-chain than alpha-chain transcripts were consistently detected, likely reflecting higher beta-chain transcript abundance. In non-small cell lung cancer, the study quantitatively compared TCR alpha and beta repertoires across several tumor regions, matched nontumor lung, and blood. Nonsynonymous mutation counts, determined by whole-exome sequencing of tumor tissue, were related to TCR repertoire features. In the raw uncorrected reads, each unique combination of TCR and UMI appeared more than ten times on average.

The time point label on this specimen signifies: blood at routine non-recurrence follow-up after resection. Without any cell sorting, TCR sequencing was performed on whole RNA extracted either from tumor and nontumor lung tissue or from cryopreserved PBMC samples. Only patients with enough RNA available from two or more tumor regions were chosen for TCR sequencing. The research as a whole found: Ubiquitous expanded tumor TCRs showed up in blood more often at tumor resection than at routine follow-up. Only roughly 15 patients were included in comparisons of baseline and follow-up blood repertoires. Additional single-cell paired TCR alpha and beta sequencing was considered necessary to confirm, at a functional level, the hypothesis that regional TCRs recognize regional mutations.

This sequence originates from a male donor with early-stage non-small cell lung cancer. Material: PBMCs, obtained at follow-up.

The CDR3 corresponds to CATSDPRAGHTDTQYF. In nucleotides, the sequence is TGTGCCACCAGTGATCCGCGAGCGGGACACACAGATACGCAGTATTTT. Rearrangement joined TRBV24-1 to TRBJ2-3; TRBD2 is a possible D gene, resting on 7 matching bases. There are 16 amino acids in the CDR3, from cysteine to phenylalanine inclusive. The sequence is cut down to CDR3 DNA, 48 bases in frame from base 1. From the germline V gene, CDR1 is KGHDR and CDR2 is SFDVKD. V lost 3 bases and J lost 2 bases; the stretch between them is 14 bases long.